This T cell receptor (beta chain) was identified in a study of blood T cells in healthy people across ages. PCR was performed a second time for about 7 to 11 cycles using a sample-barcoded 5' primer and a J-beta primer mix. TCRdb re-derived calls from the 5' RACE reads in MiXCR, one entry per CDR3 protein. The data hold about 970,000 distinct CDR3 sequences, with roughly 51% observed a single time. The study recruited healthy Caucasian donors from Russia who were aged about 6 to 100. PBMCs were isolated at a quantity of at least 6.5 million per sample. With 5 bases removed from V and 10 bases from J, the gap between germline ends came to 21 bases. The germline V gene has CDR1 MNHEY and CDR2 SVGAGI. This CDR3 spans 15 amino acids.

The rearrangement joins TRBV6-5 to TRBJ2-1; D may correspond to TRBD1 or TRBD2 (6 bases each). This clonotype originated in a woman aged 55 to 70 in good health. The specimen sequenced was blood. This CDR3 reads CASSGAGQSSAEQFF. The CDR3 DNA sequence: TGTGCCAGCAGTGGCGCGGGACAAAGCTCTGCGGAGCAGTTCTTC.